This TCR beta chain came from a study of shared clonotypes between healthy human individuals. Study information: Each donor's CD8 memory used one plate, CD8 naive two, each CD4 subset three. Points from the study as a whole: Memory subsets generally showed smaller estimated richness than naive subsets did.

Sequenced by immunoSEQ multiplex PCR; TCRdb stores in-frame clones only, minus some. Among about 600,000 clones listed, around 97% were seen once. This CDR3 has 14 residues. V lost 4 bases, J lost 0 bases, and 7 bases lay in between. In germline, CDR1 is LNHDA, CDR2 SQIVND (reference sequence). As concerns this clone: Its antigen is unknown.

CD4+ cells underwent separation, giving CD45RA+ naive and CD45RA-negative memory subsets. Sequenced: naive CD4+ T cells sorted from blood. The subset denotes: CD45RA+ positively selected. The source is a woman aged 25 to 39 in good health. This chain uses TRBV19 with TRBJ1-5, with D perhaps TRBD1 (6 bases). CDR3 amino acids: CASSTGVSNQPQHF. CDR3 nucleotides: TGTGCCAGTAGTACAGGGGTTAGCAATCAGCCCCAGCATTTT.